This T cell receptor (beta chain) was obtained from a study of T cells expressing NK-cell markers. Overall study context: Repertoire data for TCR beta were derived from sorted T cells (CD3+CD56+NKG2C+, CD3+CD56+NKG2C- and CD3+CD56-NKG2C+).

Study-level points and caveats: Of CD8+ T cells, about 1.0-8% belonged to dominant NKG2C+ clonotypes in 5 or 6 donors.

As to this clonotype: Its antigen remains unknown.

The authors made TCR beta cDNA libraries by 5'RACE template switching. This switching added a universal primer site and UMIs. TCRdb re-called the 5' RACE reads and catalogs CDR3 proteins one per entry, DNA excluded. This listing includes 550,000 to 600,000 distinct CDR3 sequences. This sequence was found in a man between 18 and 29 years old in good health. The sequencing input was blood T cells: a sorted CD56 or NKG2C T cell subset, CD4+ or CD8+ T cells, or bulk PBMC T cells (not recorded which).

Here the CDR3 reads CAWKRDSLMNTEAFF. This chain uses TRBV30 with TRBJ1-1. This CDR3 has 15 amino acids. The V gene's germline CDR1 is GTSNPN and CDR2 SVGIG (reference sequence).